These T cell receptor beta chains were read from a single sample in a study of blood T cells in healthy people across ages. TCRdb redid the calling of the 5' RACE reads with MiXCR, one entry per CDR3 protein. The sample consists of some 1,500,000 distinct CDR3 sequences, roughly 43% of them appearing once. Sequencing was done on a sample of blood. The source is a woman between 18 and 29 years old in good health. Both conserved end residues are part of each CDR3.

j_gene: TRBJ2-6; v_gene: TRBV7-2; len: 13; CDR3aa: CASRASGANVLTF
j_gene: TRBJ1-1; v_gene: TRBV3-1; len: 15; CDR3aa: CASSPPRGGQEKAFF
j_gene: TRBJ2-5; v_gene: TRBV6-6; len: 13; CDR3aa: CASGKLFQETQYF
j_gene: TRBJ1-2; v_gene: TRBV25-1; len: 15; CDR3aa: CASSEGLGGLYGYTF
j_gene: TRBJ2-1; v_gene: TRBV6-5; len: 14; CDR3aa: CASSIRGPRDEQFF
j_gene: TRBJ2-1; v_gene: TRBV18; len: 16; CDR3aa: CASSPPERSSYNEQFF
j_gene: TRBJ2-2; v_gene: TRBV7-2; len: 16; CDR3aa: CASSLSGLAGTGELFF
j_gene: TRBJ1-2; v_gene: TRBV15; len: 14; CDR3aa: CATSRGAGFYGCTF
j_gene: TRBJ2-1; v_gene: TRBV28; len: 14; CDR3aa: CASGSSGMYNEQFF
j_gene: TRBJ2-3; v_gene: TRBV11-2; len: 17; CDR3aa: CASSLDVFGSVGDTQYF
j_gene: TRBJ2-3; v_gene: TRBV7-2; len: 15; CDR3aa: CASSPVGLAGDTQYF
j_gene: TRBJ2-3; v_gene: TRBV5-1; len: 15; CDR3aa: CASSLDRRLTDTQYF
j_gene: TRBJ2-1; v_gene: TRBV7-6; len: 17; CDR3aa: CASSLALGTQAYDEQFF
j_gene: TRBJ2-7; v_gene: TRBV5-1; len: 14; CDR3aa: CASSHGGVAYEQYF
j_gene: TRBJ1-2; v_gene: TRBV25-1; len: 14; CDR3aa: CASSGGQSFYGYTF
j_gene: TRBJ1-1; v_gene: TRBV20-1; len: 13; CDR3aa: CSPQGGMNTEAFF
j_gene: TRBJ2-7; v_gene: TRBV12-3/TRBV12-4; len: 14; CDR3aa: CASTSGLASYEQYF
j_gene: TRBJ1-2; v_gene: TRBV29-1; len: 11; CDR3aa: CSVVEGGGYTF
j_gene: TRBJ1-5; v_gene: TRBV6-2/TRBV6-3; len: 16; CDR3aa: CASSYRGTESNQPQHF
j_gene: TRBJ2-1; v_gene: TRBV7-9; len: 15; CDR3aa: CASLKQGGSYNEQFF
j_gene: TRBJ2-4; v_gene: TRBV5-1; len: 14; CDR3aa: CASSENLAKNIQYF
j_gene: TRBJ2-3; v_gene: TRBV30; len: 13; CDR3aa: CAWSPSSTDTQYF
j_gene: TRBJ2-2; v_gene: TRBV6-5; len: 18; CDR3aa: CASSYRAGVSSNTGELFF
j_gene: TRBJ1-1; v_gene: TRBV10-3; len: 14; CDR3aa: CAISRTEINTEAFF
j_gene: TRBJ2-7; v_gene: TRBV4-3; len: 16; CDR3aa: CASSQDTGAYSYEQYF
j_gene: TRBJ2-1; v_gene: TRBV14; len: 14; CDR3aa: CASSPRSSYRVQFF
j_gene: TRBJ2-7; v_gene: TRBV2; len: 15; CDR3aa: CASRKSGSTVYEQYF
j_gene: TRBJ1-5; v_gene: TRBV2; len: 15; CDR3aa: CASSAGQGAGQPQHF
j_gene: TRBJ2-1; v_gene: TRBV20-1; len: 13; CDR3aa: CSPKLAGGNEQFF
j_gene: TRBJ1-2; v_gene: TRBV4-3; len: 13; CDR3aa: CASSQHSSYGYTF
j_gene: NA; v_gene: TRBV29-1; len: 13; CDR3aa: CSVRLAAYNEQYF
j_gene: TRBJ1-5; v_gene: TRBV6-5; len: 14; CDR3aa: CASSDPGRNQPQHF
j_gene: TRBJ2-7; v_gene: TRBV12-3/TRBV12-4; len: 11; CDR3aa: CASSALHEQYF
j_gene: NA; v_gene: TRBV20-1; len: 18; CDR3aa: CSARDSEGGTSGYNEQYF
j_gene: TRBJ2-3; v_gene: TRBV12-5; len: 19; CDR3aa: CASGLVRVPQSGLPDTQYF
j_gene: TRBJ2-3; v_gene: TRBV25-1; len: 18; CDR3aa: CASSEPSRLRYSTDTQYF
j_gene: NA; v_gene: TRBV6-4; len: 15; CDR3aa: CASIQQGSLSYEQYF
j_gene: TRBJ1-2; v_gene: TRBV12-3/TRBV12-4; len: 17; CDR3aa: CASSPRGGKLTNYGYTF